Sequencing of this T cell receptor beta chain was carried out in a study of blood T cell repertoires in COVID-19 (dated by TCRdb to 2020 to 2021). The study in broad terms: Collaborator samples came from the United States, Italy and Spain and covered acute and convalescent phases of COVID-19. The prospective study material was composed of cDNA or gDNA derived from T cells, B-cell-depleted T cells, or PBMCs. Subjects who had been exposed to COVID-19, were actively infected with it, or had recovered from it provided the deeply sampled blood TCRbeta repertoires that made up the dataset. The repertoires were released in a freely available public database meant as a resource for research on the immune response to SARS-CoV-2. Samples came from the ongoing ImmuneRACE study (first 160 participants) plus 1,254 subjects from 6 global collaborators. Nearly every sample came with metadata listing a de-identified subject ID, COVID-19 status, age in years and sex. Where HLA class I and class II types were available, the types were taken from metadata supplied by the sample provider, not from assay-based typing. Points the paper makes about the study in general: The amount of clinical and demographic metadata varied by source and participant and was provided uncurated.

In the prospective study, participants were 18 to 89 years old, resided in under 30 geographic areas of the United States, and were enrolled through a virtual design. In the prospective study, participants were assigned to cohorts based on the clinical history participants reported in a screening survey and a study questionnaire. Mobile phlebotomists in the prospective study collected whole blood, serum and a nasopharyngeal or oropharyngeal swab from every participant. Participants in the prospective study had the option to provide additional blood draws and questionnaires over a roughly two-month period. Before DNA extraction, blood samples from the prospective study were shipped at room temperature or frozen. The CDR3 contains 11 residues, cysteine and phenylalanine counted. CDR3 DNA only is kept here, 33 bases in frame from base 1. V is reduced by 1 base and J by 7 bases, leaving a spacing of 7 bases between them. For CDR1 and CDR2, the germline V gene (reference sequence) lists DFQATT and SNEGSKA.

The immunoSEQ Assay, a bias-controlled multiplex PCR, was used to amplify TCRbeta CDR3 regions from genomic DNA. As for the authors' bioinformatics: The number of nucleated cells in each sample was estimated by amplification of reference gene primers within the assay. Sequence reads were collapsed and filtered to measure the absolute abundance of every unique TCRbeta CDR3 rearrangement. For each sample, productive Simpson clonality was calculated by taking the square root of Simpson's diversity index across productive rearrangements. Sourced from immuneACCESS, this table was stored by TCRdb with only in-frame sequences that have V and J called. A share of the clones is absent; for the studies checked, an unresolved V gene accounts for under half, and the remainder has no known explanation. That table is the source of V, J and clone size, and D and trimming were worked out from the DNA. The sample profile shows 120,000 to 150,000 clones; roughly 90% of them were found once. The ten largest clones represent approximately 1.2% of the sample.

Remarks on this clone: Its binding antigen is unknown. Base qualities are not recorded, but no much larger clone differs from it by a single base.

The TCR was taken from a woman in her 30s with acute COVID-19. The chain is encoded by TRBV20-1 joined to TRBJ1-1; the D gene assignment is ambiguous. Sequencing input: PBMCs or T cells enriched from blood (not recorded which). The sequence in DNA is TGCAGTGCTAGAGGGCCTCTTGAAGCTTTCTTT. Its amino acids are CSARGPLEAFF.